These T cell receptor beta chains were read from a single sample in a study of blood T cell repertoires in COVID-19. The data were produced by immunoSEQ multiplex PCR, yet TCRdb's version contains in-frame clones alone and is incomplete. The table records 70,000 to 100,000 clones, about four fifths of them present only once. Sequencing was carried out using peripheral blood. The receptors stem from a human donor in a cohort sampled during active COVID-19. The CDR3 runs from the conserved cysteine through the conserved F or W. Fields, in order: CDR3 protein, CDR3 DNA, clone size, J gene, V gene, D gene. A D gene is named only where the DNA matches it firmly. The size field is filled for only some rows; it gives once, few, many or a size class.

CASSFSGSYGYTF | TGTGCCAGCAGTTTCTCCGGGAGCTATGGCTACACCTTC | . | TRBJ1-2 | TRBV6-5 | .
CASSEGGRGGYTF | TGTGCCAGCAGTGAAGGCGGCAGGGGAGGCTACACCTTC | . | TRBJ1-2 | TRBV2 | .
CATNEGGQGSNEQFF | TGTGCCACAAACGAGGGGGGACAGGGGTCCAATGAGCAGTTCTTC | . | TRBJ2-1 | TRBV10-3 | TRBD1
CASSQDSWYTEAFF | TGTGCCAGCAGCCAAGATAGTTGGTACACTGAAGCTTTCTTT | . | TRBJ1-1 | TRBV14 | .
CASGSSGRTDTQYF | TGTGCTTCAGGAAGTTCTGGTAGAACAGATACGCAGTATTTT | . | TRBJ2-3 | TRBV28 | .
CASRLRLYQPQHF | TGTGCCAGCAGACTCCGCCTGTACCAGCCCCAGCATTTT | once | TRBJ1-5 | TRBV28 | .
CASSLPRPSYEQYF | TGTGCCAGCAGCTTGCCCAGGCCCTCCTACGAGCAGTACTTC | . | TRBJ2-7 | TRBV5-4 | .
CASSPTGSQPQHF | TGTGCCAGCAGCCCGACAGGAAGTCAGCCCCAGCATTTT | . | TRBJ1-5 | TRBV4-2 | .
CASSLEQTNTGELFF | TGCGCCAGCAGCTTGGAACAGACGAACACCGGGGAGCTGTTTTTT | . | TRBJ2-2 | TRBV5-1 | .
CASSPRGPTRANVADEQFF | TGTGCCAGCAGCCCCCGCGGCCCAACTAGGGCGAATGTAGCGGATGAGCAGTTCTTC | . | TRBJ2-1 | TRBV5-4 | .
CASSEAAAYTGELFF | TGTGCCAGCAGTGAAGCGGCGGCCTACACCGGGGAGCTGTTTTTT | . | TRBJ2-2 | TRBV2 | .
CASSLAGRTYGYTF | TGTGCCAGCAGTTTAGCAGGCCGCACCTATGGCTACACCTTC | . | TRBJ1-2 | TRBV27 | .
CASRAGTGAYGYTF | TGTGCCAGCAGAGCCGGGACAGGGGCCTATGGCTACACCTTC | . | TRBJ1-2 | TRBV2 | TRBD1
CASISGTGGSGNTIYF | TGTGCCAGCATAAGCGGGACAGGGGGTTCTGGAAACACCATATATTTT | once | TRBJ1-3 | TRBV28 | TRBD1
CASRPLAGKGNEQFF | TGTGCCAGCCGCCCACTAGCGGGAAAGGGGAATGAGCAGTTCTTC | few | TRBJ2-1 | TRBV6-5 | TRBD2
CASSWGGENTDTQYF | TGTGCCAGCAGTTGGGGTGGGGAGAACACAGATACGCAGTATTTT | . | TRBJ2-3 | TRBV6-2/TRBV6-3 | .
CASSLEGQGFSRKETQYF | TGCGCCAGCAGCTTGGAGGGACAGGGGTTTTCGAGGAAAGAGACCCAGTACTTC | . | TRBJ2-5 | TRBV5-1 | TRBD1
CASSPLGKGGNYGYTF | TGTGCCAGCTCACCCCTAGGGAAAGGGGGTAACTATGGCTACACCTTC | . | TRBJ1-2 | TRBV18 | .
CASSPQREETQYF | TGTGCCAGCTCGCCTCAGAGGGAAGAGACCCAGTACTTC | . | TRBJ2-5 | TRBV18 | .
CASSLGGGGGANVLTF | TGCGCCAGCAGCCTCGGCGGGGGAGGTGGGGCCAACGTCCTGACTTTC | . | TRBJ2-6 | TRBV5-1 | TRBD2
CASSRAQETQYF | TGTGCCAGCTCACGGGCCCAAGAGACCCAGTACTTC | . | TRBJ2-5 | TRBV18 | .
CASSKDRVYEQYF | TGTGCCAGCAGCAAGGACAGGGTCTACGAGCAGTACTTC | once | TRBJ2-7 | TRBV5-6 | TRBD1
CASSSGQSDNSPLHF | TGCGCCAGCAGCTCGGGACAGTCGGACAATTCACCCCTCCACTTT | . | TRBJ1-6 | TRBV5-1 | TRBD1
CASSPTGQGAYEQYF | TGCGCCAGCAGCCCCACGGGACAGGGGGCGTACGAGCAGTACTTC | . | TRBJ2-7 | TRBV5-1 | TRBD1
CASSDTENYGYTF | TGTGCCAGCAGTGACACGGAAAACTATGGCTACACCTTC | . | TRBJ1-2 | TRBV6-2/TRBV6-3 | .
CASSWTSGQETQYF | TGTGCCAGCAGTTGGACTAGCGGTCAAGAGACCCAGTACTTC | . | TRBJ2-5 | TRBV6-5 | TRBD2
CASSERRGSQPSRGEQYF | TGTGCCAGCAGTGAAAGGAGGGGATCTCAACCTTCTCGGGGCGAGCAGTACTTC | . | TRBJ2-7 | TRBV6-1 | .
CASTGVSGANVLTF | TGTGCCAGCACGGGAGTATCTGGGGCCAACGTCCTGACTTTC | . | TRBJ2-6 | TRBV11-2 | .
CASSGTGTSGSSAGQETQYF | TGTGCCAGCAGTGGAACCGGGACTAGCGGGAGCTCGGCAGGGCAAGAGACCCAGTACTTC | . | TRBJ2-5 | TRBV6-1 | TRBD2
CASQQGTDYEQYF | TGTGCCAGCCAGCAAGGGACAGACTACGAGCAGTACTTC | . | TRBJ2-7 | TRBV6-5 | TRBD1
CASSPRTGDQPQHF | TGTGCCAGCAGTCCGAGGACAGGGGATCAGCCCCAGCATTTT | once | TRBJ1-5 | TRBV6-5 | TRBD1
CASSSGTGGGTEAFF | TGTGCCAGCAGTTCCGGGACAGGGGGTGGTACTGAAGCTTTCTTT | few | TRBJ1-1 | TRBV7-2 | TRBD1
CATSRGSQNYGYTF | TGTGCCACCAGCAGAGGGTCCCAGAACTATGGCTACACCTTC | . | TRBJ1-2 | TRBV15 | .
CASSWRDTGELFF | TGCGCCAGCAGCTGGAGGGATACCGGGGAGCTGTTTTTT | . | TRBJ2-2 | TRBV5-1 | .
CASARGTGGYEQYF | TGCGCCAGCGCTCGGGGGACAGGGGGCTACGAGCAGTACTTC | . | TRBJ2-7 | TRBV5-1 | TRBD1
CASSFLGQGRTEAFF | TGCGCCAGCAGCTTTCTAGGACAGGGCCGAACTGAAGCTTTCTTT | . | TRBJ1-1 | TRBV5-1 | TRBD1
CAISDSLDRMQYF | TGTGCCATCAGTGATTCCTTAGACAGGATGCAGTACTTC | . | TRBJ2-7 | TRBV10-3 | .
CATSRDRGRVTNTGELFF | TGTGCCACCAGCAGAGATAGAGGCAGGGTCACGAACACCGGGGAGCTGTTTTTT | . | TRBJ2-2 | TRBV15 | .
CASSPGWGEKLFF | TGCGCCAGCAGCCCAGGGTGGGGTGAAAAACTGTTTTTT | few | TRBJ1-4 | TRBV5-1 | .
CASSLAGAVWEQYF | TGTGCCAGCAGTTTAGCGGGAGCAGTCTGGGAGCAGTACTTC | . | TRBJ2-7 | TRBV28 | TRBD2
CASSLMGSLYGYTF | TGTGCCAGCAGCTTAATGGGCAGCCTCTATGGCTACACCTTC | once | TRBJ1-2 | TRBV11-2 | .
CASSHDSGKSYEQYF | TGTGCCAGCAGCCACGATAGCGGGAAATCCTACGAGCAGTACTTC | few | TRBJ2-7 | TRBV7-2 | TRBD2
CASSGGSGLSYNEQFF | TGCGCCAGCAGCGGCGGTAGCGGGCTCTCCTACAATGAGCAGTTCTTC | . | TRBJ2-1 | TRBV5-1 | TRBD2
CASSLASGGDNSPLHF | TGTGCCAGCAGTCTTGCCTCGGGAGGAGATAATTCACCCCTCCACTTT | . | TRBJ1-6 | TRBV9 | .
CASSDRGGEQYF | TGTGCCAGCAGCGACAGGGGGGGCGAGCAGTACTTC | . | TRBJ2-7 | TRBV9 | .
CASSSGQGVEAFF | TGTGCCAGCTCATCAGGACAGGGGGTTGAAGCTTTCTTT | few | TRBJ1-1 | TRBV18 | TRBD1
CASSLTTGGTEAFF | TGTGCCAGCAGTCTCACGACAGGGGGCACTGAAGCTTTCTTT | few | TRBJ1-1 | TRBV28 | TRBD1
CASSTDNTDTQYF | TGCGCCAGCAGCACAGATAACACAGATACGCAGTATTTT | . | TRBJ2-3 | TRBV5-1 | .
CASSLETSGLGGTGELFF | TGCGCCAGCAGCTTGGAGACTAGCGGGCTGGGGGGCACCGGGGAGCTGTTTTTT | . | TRBJ2-2 | TRBV5-1 | TRBD2
CASRPGSQGTDTQYF | TGTGCCAGCAGGCCTGGGTCCCAGGGGACAGATACGCAGTATTTT | . | TRBJ2-3 | TRBV7-9 | .
CASSGRYEQYF | TGTGCCAGCAGTGGTCGCTACGAGCAGTACTTC | . | TRBJ2-7 | TRBV2 | .
CASSLANPGGLGYGYTF | TGTGCCAGCAGCTTGGCCAATCCGGGGGGGCTGGGCTATGGCTACACCTTC | few | TRBJ1-2 | TRBV5-4 | .
CASSQDSVINYGYTF | TGTGCCAGCAGCCAGGACAGCGTAATTAACTATGGCTACACCTTC | once | TRBJ1-2 | TRBV5-8 | .
CAWSVRSEAFF | TGTGCCTGGAGTGTGAGGTCTGAAGCTTTCTTT | . | TRBJ1-1 | TRBV30 | .
CASSQDRTNTIYF | TGTGCCAGCAGCCAAGATCGGACTAACACCATATATTTT | once | TRBJ1-3 | TRBV3-1/TRBV3-2 | .